A selection of T cell receptor beta chains follows, all from one sample in a study of identical twins. TCRdb redid the calling of the 5' RACE reads with MiXCR, one entry per CDR3 protein. This sample yields 250,000 to 350,000 distinct CDR3 sequences, of which roughly 8.6% are seen a single time; over 2% belongs to the top ten. These data were likewise used in another study, on yellow fever vaccine responses in identical twins.

Material: memory (CD45RO+) T cells sorted from blood. The source is a woman aged 18-29 years in good health. CDR3s include the opening cysteine and the closing phenylalanine or tryptophan. The D gene is left open where the match is weak. Size tells how often a clone was seen (once, few, many) or the class of an expanded clone, and some rows leave it out.

TRBJ2-3 | TRBV25-1 | NA | NA | CASSESWGFGADTQYF | TGTGCCAGCAGTGAATCTTGGGGTTTTGGTGCAGATACGCAGTATTTT
TRBJ2-1 | TRBV7-8 | NA | NA | CASSRSVGLRNEQFF | TGTGCCAGCAGCCGTTCGGTGGGCCTGAGGAATGAGCAGTTCTTC
TRBJ2-1 | TRBV14 | few | NA | CASSQGDPNNEQFF | TGTGCCAGCAGCCAAGGGGACCCGAACAATGAGCAGTTCTTC
TRBJ2-5 | TRBV20-1 | many | NA | CSARVGAAGETQYF | TGCAGTGCTAGAGTCGGGGCGGCAGGCGAGACCCAGTACTTC
TRBJ2-2 | TRBV12-3/TRBV12-4 | many | NA | CASKYRETSGELFF | TGTGCCAGCAAGTACAGGGAGACCTCCGGGGAGCTGTTTTTT
TRBJ1-1 | TRBV4-1 | many | NA | CASSQSPLQQGLLNTEAFF | TGCGCCAGCAGCCAAAGTCCCTTGCAACAGGGCTTATTGAACACTGAAGCTTTCTTT
TRBJ2-1 | TRBV11-3 | NA | NA | CASSLAINEQFF | TGTGCCAGCAGCTTAGCTATCAATGAGCAGTTCTTC
TRBJ2-1 | TRBV6-1 | few | NA | CASTKDGRSSYNEQFF | TGTGCCAGCACAAAGGACGGTAGAAGCTCCTACAATGAGCAGTTCTTC
TRBJ2-3 | TRBV24-1 | many | NA | CATSEAAGDTQYF | TGTGCCACCAGTGAAGCGGCCGGAGATACGCAGTATTTT
TRBJ2-5 | TRBV5-5 | NA | TRBD1 | CASSLKDRPERETQYF | TGTGCCAGCAGCTTGAAGGACAGGCCGGAACGAGAGACCCAGTACTTC
TRBJ1-4 | TRBV20-1 | NA | TRBD1 | CSAREGQGVEKLFF | TGCAGTGCTAGGGAGGGACAGGGTGTTGAAAAACTGTTTTTT
TRBJ2-6 | TRBV7-9 | many | NA | CASSLSATVSGANVLTF | TGTGCCAGCAGCTTATCCGCGACAGTCTCTGGGGCCAACGTCCTGACTTTC
TRBJ1-5 | TRBV20-1 | few | NA | CSAKSMVNSNQPQHF | TGCAGTGCTAAGTCCATGGTGAATAGCAATCAGCCCCAGCATTTT
TRBJ2-7 | TRBV28 | NA | NA | CASSLFPTRKAYEQYF | TGTGCCAGCAGTTTATTCCCGACACGGAAAGCCTACGAGCAGTACTTC
TRBJ1-2 | TRBV19 | NA | TRBD1 | CASSRTGQDRYGYTF | TGTGCCAGTAGTCGGACCGGACAGGACCGGTATGGCTACACCTTC
TRBJ2-1 | TRBV5-6 | NA | NA | CASSLVLVNEQFF | TGTGCCAGCAGCTTGGTCTTGGTAAATGAGCAGTTCTTC
TRBJ2-1 | TRBV5-5 | NA | NA | CASSSPAGTTSSYNEQFF | TGTGCCAGCAGCAGCCCCGCGGGGACGACCAGCTCCTACAATGAGCAGTTCTTC
TRBJ1-5 | TRBV10-3 | many | NA | CAISEGGVNQPQHF | TGTGCCATCAGTGAGGGGGGGGTTAATCAGCCCCAGCATTTT
TRBJ2-1 | TRBV11-3 | NA | NA | CASSLDHTSHEQFF | TGTGCCAGCAGCTTAGATCATACTAGTCATGAGCAGTTCTTC
TRBJ2-2 | TRBV5-1 | many | NA | CASSLLVQGANTGELFF | TGCGCCAGCAGCTTACTAGTACAGGGAGCGAACACCGGGGAGCTGTTTTTT
TRBJ2-1 | TRBV29-1 | many | NA | CSVDTGRRYNEQFF | TGCAGCGTTGACACCGGACGTCGCTACAATGAGCAGTTCTTC
TRBJ2-1 | TRBV20-1 | many | TRBD2 | CSVTSGTSGYNEQFF | TGCAGTGTTACGTCCGGGACTAGCGGATACAATGAGCAGTTCTTC
TRBJ2-3 | TRBV7-9 | NA | NA | CASSLGVEIFTDTQYF | TGTGCCAGCAGCTTAGGAGTCGAGATCTTCACAGATACGCAGTATTTT
TRBJ2-3 | TRBV7-8 | NA | TRBD2 | CASSLAGGLAGVDTQYF | TGTGCCAGCAGCTTAGCGGGGGGGCTAGCGGGAGTTGATACGCAGTATTTT
TRBJ2-2 | TRBV28 | many | NA | CASSLPFGSEGTGELFF | TGTGCCAGCAGTTTACCGTTCGGGAGCGAGGGCACCGGGGAGCTGTTTTTT
TRBJ1-2 | TRBV6-2/TRBV6-3 | few | NA | CASSPEGSRVYGYTF | TGTGCCAGCAGTCCCGAAGGGTCCCGGGTTTATGGCTACACCTTC
TRBJ1-1 | TRBV7-2 | few | NA | CASSLLASVNTEAFF | TGTGCCAGCAGCCTCCTTGCGTCGGTGAACACTGAAGCTTTCTTT
TRBJ1-5 | TRBV7-8 | many | NA | CASSLGQGSSNQPQHF | TGTGCCAGCAGCTTAGGGCAGGGCAGCTCCAATCAGCCCCAGCATTTT
TRBJ1-2 | TRBV4-2 | many | TRBD1 | CASSRTGQGYGYTF | TGTGCCAGCAGCCGAACCGGACAGGGCTATGGCTACACCTTC
TRBJ1-2 | TRBV7-6 | few | NA | CASSLEARGTLNNGYTF | TGTGCCAGCAGCTTAGAGGCGCGGGGGACCCTAAATAACGGCTACACCTTC
TRBJ2-1 | TRBV6-5 | NA | NA | CASSYLGAGYNEQFF | TGTGCCAGCAGTTACCTGGGGGCCGGGTACAATGAGCAGTTCTTC
TRBJ2-5 | TRBV20-1 | many | NA | CSAREWAEETQYF | TGCAGTGCTAGAGAGTGGGCAGAAGAGACCCAGTACTTC
TRBJ2-5 | TRBV12-3/TRBV12-4 | NA | NA | CASSFYSVTKTQYF | TGTGCCAGCAGTTTTTATTCAGTTACAAAGACCCAGTACTTC
TRBJ1-2 | TRBV20-1 | many | NA | CSQYRGGYGYTF | TGCAGCCAATATAGGGGCGGCTATGGCTACACCTTC
TRBJ1-3 | TRBV5-6 | NA | NA | CASSSYRDGSGNTIYF | TGTGCCAGCAGCTCATACCGGGACGGCTCTGGAAACACCATATATTTT
TRBJ2-1 | TRBV20-1 | NA | TRBD2 | CSARDLGLAVDEQFF | TGCAGTGCTAGAGATCTGGGACTAGCGGTCGATGAGCAGTTCTTC
TRBJ2-7 | TRBV20-1 | few | NA | CSARTNRVYLYEQYF | TGCAGTGCTAGGACGAACAGGGTTTATCTCTACGAGCAGTACTTC
TRBJ1-4 | TRBV28 | few | NA | CASSLLNKDLRWEKLFF | TGTGCCAGCAGTCTTCTCAACAAAGATCTACGGTGGGAAAAACTGTTTTTT
TRBJ2-1 | TRBV5-1 | many | TRBD1 | CASSSSGTEYNEQFF | TGCGCCAGCAGCTCATCCGGGACAGAGTACAATGAGCAGTTCTTC
TRBJ1-1 | TRBV5-1 | many | NA | CASSPEPRTGGVAFF | TGCGCCAGCAGCCCCGAACCCCGGACGGGAGGAGTAGCTTTCTTT
TRBJ2-3 | TRBV6-1 | many | TRBD2 | CASSVSAGGRDTQYF | TGTGCCAGCAGTGTCTCAGCGGGAGGCCGGGATACGCAGTATTTT
TRBJ2-1 | TRBV9 | few | TRBD1 | CASSRHRGLYNEQFF | TGTGCCAGCAGCCGTCACAGGGGGCTCTACAATGAGCAGTTCTTC
TRBJ1-1 | TRBV9 | many | NA | CASSTKTDLNTEAFF | TGTGCCAGCAGCACAAAGACGGATCTGAACACTGAAGCTTTCTTT
TRBJ1-5 | TRBV5-1 | many | NA | CASSLGDTNQPQHF | TGCGCCAGCAGCTTGGGGGACACCAATCAGCCCCAGCATTTT
TRBJ1-5 | TRBV4-1 | many | NA | CASSQDLGGQPQHF | TGCGCCAGCAGCCAAGATCTAGGGGGTCAGCCCCAGCATTTT
TRBJ2-7 | TRBV7-8 | few | NA | CASKLERGTRDEQYF | TGTGCCAGCAAGCTCGAGCGCGGGACCCGGGACGAGCAGTACTTC
TRBJ2-1 | TRBV6-1 | many | TRBD2 | CASSKATSGRLFF | TGTGCCAGCAGCAAAGCGACTAGCGGGAGGCTGTTCTTC
TRBJ2-6 | TRBV10-3 | many | TRBD1 | CAISDPGQGGFLSGANVLTF | TGTGCCATCAGTGATCCGGGACAGGGGGGATTTCTCTCTGGGGCCAACGTCCTGACTTTC
TRBJ2-4 | TRBV11-2 | few | TRBD2 | CASSLLAGEGKNIQYF | TGTGCCAGCAGCTTACTAGCGGGAGAAGGCAAAAACATTCAGTACTTC
TRBJ2-7 | TRBV28 | NA | TRBD2 | CASSIAGLQLGEQYF | TGTGCCAGCAGTATAGCGGGGCTACAACTCGGCGAGCAGTACTTC
TRBJ2-3 | TRBV18 | many | NA | CASAARTTRDTQYF | TGTGCCAGCGCCGCCAGGACTACACGCGATACGCAGTATTTT
TRBJ2-7 | TRBV20-1 | many | NA | CSARVVQGRNEQYF | TGCAGTGCTAGAGTAGTACAGGGAAGAAACGAGCAGTACTTC
TRBJ1-2 | TRBV27 | NA | TRBD1 | CASSTDRGNYGYTF | TGTGCCAGCAGTACCGACAGGGGTAACTATGGCTACACCTTC
TRBJ2-1 | TRBV5-6 | few | TRBD1 | CASSLERGQNNEQFF | TGTGCCAGCAGCTTGGAAAGGGGACAGAACAATGAGCAGTTCTTC
TRBJ2-7 | TRBV5-4 | few | TRBD2 | CASSPIQASGNYEQYF | TGTGCCAGCAGCCCCATCCAGGCTAGCGGAAACTACGAGCAGTACTTC
TRBJ1-6 | TRBV5-5 | few | NA | CASSLAQNNSPLHF | TGTGCCAGCAGCTTGGCGCAGAATAATTCACCCCTCCACTTT
TRBJ2-2 | TRBV5-6 | many | NA | CASSRGRRPNTGELFF | TGTGCCAGCAGCCGCGGACGGAGGCCAAACACCGGGGAGCTGTTTTTT
TRBJ1-5 | TRBV19 | few | NA | CASSIGAYSNQPQHF | TGTGCCAGTAGTATTGGTGCTTATAGCAATCAGCCCCAGCATTTT
TRBJ1-2 | TRBV5-1 | few | NA | CASSVSGDWCYTF | TGCGCCAGCAGCGTGTCAGGGGACTGGTGCTACACCTTC